This TCR beta chain emerged from a study of CD8 T cells in ankylosing spondylitis. Study-wide findings and caveats: Disease-associated clonotypes exhibited CD8+ identity and were relatively infrequent in peripheral blood. Among TCR beta sequences, a motif of under 10 highly homologous variants appeared characteristic of ankylosing spondylitis blood.

Notes on this clonotype: Its antigen is undetermined.

This CDR3 contains 16 residues. Germline assignment: CDR1 SGHRS and CDR2 YFSETQ. V trimming: 0 bases; J trimming: 8 bases; junction bases outside the gene matches: 7. Researchers built TCR beta libraries using quantitative 5'-RACE with molecular barcodes. One entry per CDR3 protein results from TCRdb running MiXCR on the 5' RACE reads. The sample includes about 110,000 distinct CDR3 sequences, around 24% of them seen just once. The chain links TRBV5-1 to TRBJ1-4, with 10 bases that match TRBD1. The sequenced sample consisted of synovial fluid, either unsorted or a sorted T cell fraction (not recorded which). The TCR comes from a male donor with ankylosing spondylitis. CDR3 DNA sequence: TGCGCCAGCAGCTTGGGACAGGGGGCGCGAGGAGAAAAACTGTTTTTT. It is translated as CASSLGQGARGEKLFF.